The entry below gives a single T cell receptor beta chain sequence along with its context. Its antigen is unknown. This entry is derived from a study of PD-1 blockade in classical Hodgkin lymphoma. Across the study: Nivolumab 3 mg/kg was given intravenously every 2 weeks.

General observations from the study: Those achieving complete response showed baseline diversity like newly diagnosed patients.

Generated by immunoSEQ multiplex PCR, the TCRdb table keeps only in-frame clones and is missing some. The sample records 30,000 or so clones, 65% to 90% being singletons. The patients all showed relapse after autologous stem cell transplantation, while their brentuximab vedotin exposure varied. The sequence was obtained from a human donor with classical Hodgkin lymphoma. Here the sequenced sample was peripheral blood mononuclear cells (PBMCs), taken at baseline.

Here the CDR3 reads CASSAGLGPYEQYF. CDR3 coding DNA: TGTGCCAGCAGCGCGGGACTAGGGCCTTACGAGCAGTACTTC. The chain links TRBV7-2 to TRBJ2-7; 8 nucleotides agree with TRBD2. Germline V gene data show CDR1 as SGHTA and CDR2 as FQGNSA. The CDR3 spans 14 residues. J gave up 4 bases and V 5 bases, and 7 bases lay outside the gene matches.